Each of the 10 T cell receptor beta chains below was sequenced from the same sample in a study of beta chain features in type 1 diabetes. All of the isolated RNA was reverse transcribed, so expressed TCRB transcripts were sequenced. Using immunoSEQ multiplex PCR, the repertoire was profiled, and TCRdb retains in-frame clones only, with some absent. The sample has about 230,000 clones; approximately 16% are singletons. Their antigens are not known. General study results and limits: Within each of all four CD4+ subsets, Type 1 diabetes patients had TCRB CDR3s that were moderately but significantly shorter.

Source material: naive CD4+ T cells from blood. The receptors here all came from a man in his thirties or forties with type 1 diabetes.

V usage is TRBV2 and J usage is TRBJ2-3; D is perhaps TRBD2 (6 bases). The V and J ends lost 0 bases and 6 bases respectively, with 13 bases between them. The CDR3 sequence is 15 residues long. Germline CDR1 SNHLY, CDR2 FYNNEI. Written as DNA, the CDR3 is TGTGCCAGCAGTGAAGCGTACGGGACTCGGGATACGCAGTATTTT. Its protein product is CASSEAYGTRDTQYF. Drawing the rest from reference TRBV2 and TRBJ2-3, the complete variable domain is EPEVTQTPSHQVTQMGQEVILRCVPISNHLYFYWYRQILGQKVEFLVSFYNNEISEKSEIFDDQFSVERPDGSNFTLKIRSTKLEDSAMYFCASSEAYGTRDTQYFGPGTRLTVL.

This clone was observed a few times. The chain is built from TRBV7-2 and TRBJ1-2; D ambiguous. The CDR3 sequence is 14 residues long. V gave up 3 bases and J gave up 0 bases, with 8 bases separating them. The V gene's germline CDR1 is SGHTA and CDR2 FQGNSA. The CDR3 here is CASSFVSSNYGYTF. CDR3 DNA sequence: TGTGCCAGCAGCTTTGTTTCGTCTAACTATGGCTACACCTTC.

The chain joins TRBV30 to TRBJ2-1; D is unresolved. This CDR3 spans 12 amino acids. Trimming removed 5 bases from V and 10 bases from J, with 15 bases in between. Germline CDR1 is GTSNPN and CDR2 is SVGIG (reference sequence). The CDR3 loop is CAWALLLPEQFF. CDR3 in DNA: TGTGCCTGGGCCCTTCTCTTGCCGGAGCAGTTCTTC. The whole variable domain, filled in from reference TRBV30 and TRBJ2-1, reads SQTIHQWPATLVQPVGSPLSLECTVEGTSNPNLYWYRQAAGRGLQLLFYSVGIGQISSEVPQNLSASRPQDRQFILSSKKLLLSDSGFYLCAWALLLPEQFFGPGTRLTVL.

The chain employs TRBV5-6 and TRBJ2-5; D gene ambiguous. CDR1 and CDR2 (germline): SGHDT, YYEEEE. Trimming took 3 bases from V and 0 from J, leaving 12 bases between them. The CDR3 totals 15 residues. Here the CDR3 reads CASSSIDSHQETQYF. In nucleotides, the CDR3 is TGTGCCAGCAGCTCGATTGACTCGCACCAAGAGACCCAGTACTTC.

This clone appeared a single time. The rearrangement uses TRBV30 and TRBJ1-2; TRBD1 is a possible D gene (5 bases). The CDR3 totals 15 residues. Germline values: CDR1 GTSNPN, CDR2 SVGIG (reference sequence). V shed 3 bases and J shed 4 bases, with 18 bases lying between them. The CDR3 DNA is TGTGCCTGGAGCCCCGGACCCTCGAGGGGCTATGGCTACACCTTC. This gives the protein CAWSPGPSRGYGYTF.

This clone was detected only a few times. The V gene is TRBV19, the J gene TRBJ2-6; D ambiguous. The germline V and J ends were trimmed by 4 bases and 0 bases, with 7 bases remaining between them. Germline CDR1 is LNHDA and CDR2 is SQIVND (reference sequence). There are 15 residues in the CDR3. The CDR3: CASSSGSSGANVLTF. In DNA form, the CDR3 reads TGTGCCAGTAGTAGTGGAAGCTCTGGGGCCAACGTCCTGACTTTC.

The chain uses TRBV29-1 and TRBJ1-3, with D unclear. Trimming cost V 4 bases and J 0 bases, with 13 bases left between them. The CDR3 length is 15 residues. CDR1 SQVTM and CDR2 ANQGSEA come from the germline V gene. CDR3 amino acids: CSVAPLRSSGNTIYF. The CDR3 nucleotides read TGCAGCGTTGCGCCCCTAAGGAGCTCTGGAAACACCATATATTTT. Based on the CDR3 plus reference TRBV29-1 and TRBJ1-3, the full variable domain is SAVISQKPSRDICQRGTSLTIQCQVDSQVTMMFWYRQQPGQSLTLIATANQGSEATYESGFVIDKFPISRPNLTFSTLTVSNMSPEDSSIYLCSVAPLRSSGNTIYFGEGSWLTVV.

This clone was counted between two and nine times. The chain links TRBV30 to TRBJ1-5; D is possibly TRBD1 (5 bases). The CDR3 is 14 amino acids. The V end lost 0 bases, the J end lost 6 bases, and 12 bases lay between the germline ends. Germline V CDR1 and CDR2: GTSNPN, SVGIG (reference sequence). CDR3 in DNA: TGTGCCTGGAGTGTCGCAGCCGGGGGTCAGCCCCAGCATTTT. Translating gives CAWSVAAGGQPQHF.

The chain carries TRBV4-1 and TRBJ1-1; D may be TRBD1 (5 bases). Germline lookup yields CDR1 MGHRA and CDR2 YSYEKL. V lost 5 bases and J 3 bases, leaving 19 bases between the germline ends. The CDR3 length is 16 residues. CDR3 bases: TGCGCCAGCAGCGCCCACCTGACAGTTGGTGACACTGAAGCTTTCTTT. The encoded protein is CASSAHLTVGDTEAFF.

In this sample, this clone turned up a few times. The chain couples TRBV30 to TRBJ1-2; weak D call: TRBD1 (6 bases). CDR1 and CDR2 from the germline V gene are GTSNPN and SVGIG (reference sequence). V gave up 6 bases and J gave up 3 bases, with 14 bases separating them. This CDR3 is built from 13 residues. This CDR3 is CACSQGLDYGYTF. The CDR3 nucleotides are TGTGCCTGTTCACAGGGTTTGGACTATGGCTACACCTTC.